This T cell receptor beta chain was found in a study of T cell repertoires in cytomegalovirus infection. Across the whole study: Well-studied HLA-B-restricted epitopes and recently identified HLA-C-restricted epitopes of CMV were both used in the study. CMV infection together with matching HLA type was indicated by public TCR beta signatures.

This clonotype was counted a few times. The antigen is undetermined. V gave up 1 base and J gave up 2 bases, with 12 bases separating them. This CDR3 is 16 amino acids long. The study, taken as a whole, reports: Dominating the ex vivo response were HLA-C-restricted CMV-specific TCR beta clonotypes. Accumulated public TCR beta family frequency recognized individuals carrying CMV together with the relevant HLA.

TCRdb reprocessed the reads via MiXCR and lists one record per CDR3 protein. This table holds about 920,000 distinct CDR3 sequences, less than 35% found once. The source of this sequence is a human donor in good health (CMV status not recorded). Some clones in this sample may be carry-over from other donors' samples. Sequencing used cultured CD8+ T cells from PBMCs, obtained from culture after CMV antigen stimulation. V usage is TRBV12-3 or TRBV12-4 and J usage is TRBJ1-5; D may be TRBD1 (5 bases). The CDR3 protein is CASSLGGGKGNQPQHF. In nucleotides, the CDR3 is TGTGCCAGCAGTTTAGGGGGGGGGAAGGGCAATCAGCCCCAGCATTTT.